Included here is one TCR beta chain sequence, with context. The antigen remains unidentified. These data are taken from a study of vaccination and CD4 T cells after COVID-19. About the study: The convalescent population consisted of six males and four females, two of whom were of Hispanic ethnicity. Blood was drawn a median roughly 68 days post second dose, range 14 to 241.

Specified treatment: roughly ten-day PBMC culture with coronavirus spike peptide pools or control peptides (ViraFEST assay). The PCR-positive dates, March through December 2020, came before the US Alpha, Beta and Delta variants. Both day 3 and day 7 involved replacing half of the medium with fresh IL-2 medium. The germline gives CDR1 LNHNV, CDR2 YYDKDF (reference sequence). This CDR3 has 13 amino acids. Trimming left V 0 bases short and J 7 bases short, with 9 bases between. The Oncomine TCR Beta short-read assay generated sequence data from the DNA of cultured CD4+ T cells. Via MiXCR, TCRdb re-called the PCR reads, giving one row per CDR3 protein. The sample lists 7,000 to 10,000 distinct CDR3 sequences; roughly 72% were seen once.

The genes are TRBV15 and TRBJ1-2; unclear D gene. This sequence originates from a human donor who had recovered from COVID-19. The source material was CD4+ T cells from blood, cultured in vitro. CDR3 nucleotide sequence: TGTGCCACCAGCAGAGACGGGGTCGGTGGCTACACCTTC. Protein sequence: CATSRDGVGGYTF.